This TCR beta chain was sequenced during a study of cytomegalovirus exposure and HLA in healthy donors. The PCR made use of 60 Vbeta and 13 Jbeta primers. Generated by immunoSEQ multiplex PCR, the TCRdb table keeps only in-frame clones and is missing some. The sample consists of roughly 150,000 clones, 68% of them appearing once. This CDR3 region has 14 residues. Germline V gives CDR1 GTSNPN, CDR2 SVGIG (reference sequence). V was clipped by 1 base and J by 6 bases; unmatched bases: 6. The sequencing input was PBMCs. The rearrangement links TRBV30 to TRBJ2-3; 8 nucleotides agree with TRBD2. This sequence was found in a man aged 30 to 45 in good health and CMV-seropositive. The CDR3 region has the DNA TGTGCCTGGAGTGCTTCCGGGGGGGTCGATACGCAGTATTTT. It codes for CAWSASGGVDTQYF.